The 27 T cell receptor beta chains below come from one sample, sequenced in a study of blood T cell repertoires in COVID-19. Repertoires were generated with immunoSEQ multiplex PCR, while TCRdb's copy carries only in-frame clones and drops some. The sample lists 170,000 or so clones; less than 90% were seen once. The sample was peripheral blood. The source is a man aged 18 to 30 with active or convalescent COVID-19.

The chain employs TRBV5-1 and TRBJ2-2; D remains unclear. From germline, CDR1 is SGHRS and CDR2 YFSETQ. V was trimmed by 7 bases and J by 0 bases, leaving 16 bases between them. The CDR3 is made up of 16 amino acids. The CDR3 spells CASLGPQHSNTGELFF. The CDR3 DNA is TGCGCCAGCTTAGGCCCACAGCATTCGAACACCGGGGAGCTGTTTTTT.

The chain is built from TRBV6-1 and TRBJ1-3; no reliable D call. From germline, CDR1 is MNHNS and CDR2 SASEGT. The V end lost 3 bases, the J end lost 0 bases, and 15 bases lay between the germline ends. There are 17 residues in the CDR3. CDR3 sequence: CASSDPPPLLSGNTIYF. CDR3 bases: TGTGCCAGCAGTGATCCCCCCCCTCTCCTCTCTGGAAACACCATATATTTT.

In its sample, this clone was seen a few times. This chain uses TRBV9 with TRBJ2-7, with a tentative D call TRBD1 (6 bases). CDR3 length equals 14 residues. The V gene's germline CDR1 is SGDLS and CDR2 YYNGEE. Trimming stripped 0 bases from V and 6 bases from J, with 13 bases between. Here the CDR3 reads CASSVEGTLSEQYF. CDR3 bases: TGTGCCAGCAGCGTAGAGGGGACACTCTCCGAGCAGTACTTC.

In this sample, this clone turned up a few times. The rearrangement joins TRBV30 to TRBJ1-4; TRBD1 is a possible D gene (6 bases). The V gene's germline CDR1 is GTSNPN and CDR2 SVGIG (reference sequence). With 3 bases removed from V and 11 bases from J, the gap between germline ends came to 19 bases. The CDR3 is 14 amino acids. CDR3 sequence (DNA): TGTGCCTGGAGGAGAACTACAGGGAAGGGGAAACTGTTTTTT. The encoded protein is CAWRRTTGKGKLFF. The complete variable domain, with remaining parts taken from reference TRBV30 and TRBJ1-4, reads SQTIHQWPATLVQPVGSPLSLECTVEGTSNPNLYWYRQAAGRGLQLLFYSVGIGQISSEVPQNLSASRPQDRQFILSSKKLLLSDSGFYLCAWRRTTGKGKLFFGSGTQLSVL.

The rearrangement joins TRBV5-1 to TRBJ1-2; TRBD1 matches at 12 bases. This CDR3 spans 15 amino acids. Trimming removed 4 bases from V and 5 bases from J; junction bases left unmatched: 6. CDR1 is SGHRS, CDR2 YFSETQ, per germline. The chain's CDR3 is CASSAPGQGAYGYTF. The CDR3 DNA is TGCGCCAGCAGCGCTCCGGGACAGGGGGCTTATGGCTACACCTTC.

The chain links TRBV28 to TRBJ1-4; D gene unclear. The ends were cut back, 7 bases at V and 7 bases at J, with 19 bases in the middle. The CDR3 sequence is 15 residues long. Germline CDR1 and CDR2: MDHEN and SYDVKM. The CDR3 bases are TGTGCCAGCATGAGTCGCGGGGAAGTAATTGAAAAACTGTTTTTT. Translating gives CASMSRGEVIEKLFF.

DNA of the CDR3: TGTGCCAGCAGTTTATCGGCGGACAGGGTATACGAGCAGTACTTC. It codes for CASSLSADRVYEQYF. This rearrangement joins TRBV27 to TRBJ2-7; 8 positions agree with TRBD1. The germline V gene encodes CDR1 MNHEY and CDR2 SMNVEV (reference sequence). The CDR3 consists of 15 residues. J was trimmed by 4 bases and V by 0 bases; bases with no gene match: 5.

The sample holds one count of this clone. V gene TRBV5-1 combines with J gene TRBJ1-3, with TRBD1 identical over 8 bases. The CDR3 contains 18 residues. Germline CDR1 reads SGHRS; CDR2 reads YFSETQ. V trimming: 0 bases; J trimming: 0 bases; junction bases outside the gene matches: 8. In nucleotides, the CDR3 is TGCGCCAGCAGCTTGGGGGCCCTCAGGGGGCCCTCTGGAAACACCATATATTTT. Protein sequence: CASSLGALRGPSGNTIYF.

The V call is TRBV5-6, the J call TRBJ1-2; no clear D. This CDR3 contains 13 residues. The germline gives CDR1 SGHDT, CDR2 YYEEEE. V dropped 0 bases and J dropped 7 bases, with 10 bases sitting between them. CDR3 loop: CASSLGAQSGYTF. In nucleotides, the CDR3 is TGTGCCAGCAGCTTGGGGGCACAGAGTGGCTACACCTTC.

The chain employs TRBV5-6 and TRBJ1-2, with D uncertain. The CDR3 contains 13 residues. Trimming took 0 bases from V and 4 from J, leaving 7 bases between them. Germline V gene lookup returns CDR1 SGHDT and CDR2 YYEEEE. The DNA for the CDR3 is TGTGCCAGCAGCTTGGAACAGCTCTATGGCTACACCTTC. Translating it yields CASSLEQLYGYTF.

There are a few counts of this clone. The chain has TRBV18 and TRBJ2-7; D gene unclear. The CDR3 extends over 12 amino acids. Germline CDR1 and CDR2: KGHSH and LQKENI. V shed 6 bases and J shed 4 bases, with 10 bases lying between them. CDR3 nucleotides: TGTGCCAGCTCCCCCCACGGGTACGAGCAGTACTTC. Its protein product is CASSPHGYEQYF.

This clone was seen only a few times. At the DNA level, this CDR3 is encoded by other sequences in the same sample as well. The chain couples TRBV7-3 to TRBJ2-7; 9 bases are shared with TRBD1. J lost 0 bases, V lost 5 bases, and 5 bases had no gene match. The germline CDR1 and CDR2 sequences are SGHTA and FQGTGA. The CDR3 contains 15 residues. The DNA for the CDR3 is TGTGCCAGCAGCCTTACAGGGGGCAGCTCCTACGAGCAGTACTTC. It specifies CASSLTGGSSYEQYF.

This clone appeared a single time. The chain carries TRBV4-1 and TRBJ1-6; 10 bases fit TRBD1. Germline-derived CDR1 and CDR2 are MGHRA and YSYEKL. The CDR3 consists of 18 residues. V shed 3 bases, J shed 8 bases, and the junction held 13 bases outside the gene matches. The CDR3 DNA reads TGCGCCAGCAGCCACTTCGCGGGACAGGGGCGGGATGATTCACCCCTCCACTTT. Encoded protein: CASSHFAGQGRDDSPLHF.

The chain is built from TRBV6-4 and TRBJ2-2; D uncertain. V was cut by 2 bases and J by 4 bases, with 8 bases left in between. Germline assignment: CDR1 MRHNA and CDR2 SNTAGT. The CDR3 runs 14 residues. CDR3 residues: CASSDSPGTGELFF. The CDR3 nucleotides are TGTGCCAGCAGTGACAGTCCGGGCACCGGGGAGCTGTTTTTT.

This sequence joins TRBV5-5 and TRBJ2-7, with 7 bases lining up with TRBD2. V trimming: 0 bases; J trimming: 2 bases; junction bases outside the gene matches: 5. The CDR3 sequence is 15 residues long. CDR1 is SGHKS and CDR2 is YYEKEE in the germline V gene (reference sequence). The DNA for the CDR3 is TGTGCCAGCAGCTTGGCGGGGGGTCTTCCCTACGAGCAGTACTTC. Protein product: CASSLAGGLPYEQYF.

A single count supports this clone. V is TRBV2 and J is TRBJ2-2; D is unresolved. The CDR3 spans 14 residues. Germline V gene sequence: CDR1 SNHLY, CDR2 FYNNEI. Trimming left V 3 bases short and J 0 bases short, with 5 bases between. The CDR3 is CASSDSANTGELFF. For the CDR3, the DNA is TGTGCCAGCAGTGACAGCGCGAACACCGGGGAGCTGTTTTTT.

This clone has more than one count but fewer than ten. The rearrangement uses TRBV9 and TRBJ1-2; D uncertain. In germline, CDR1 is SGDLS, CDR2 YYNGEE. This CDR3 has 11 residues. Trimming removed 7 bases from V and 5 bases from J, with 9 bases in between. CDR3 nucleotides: TGTGCCAGCCAGTCCGGGTATGGCTACACCTTC. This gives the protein CASQSGYGYTF.

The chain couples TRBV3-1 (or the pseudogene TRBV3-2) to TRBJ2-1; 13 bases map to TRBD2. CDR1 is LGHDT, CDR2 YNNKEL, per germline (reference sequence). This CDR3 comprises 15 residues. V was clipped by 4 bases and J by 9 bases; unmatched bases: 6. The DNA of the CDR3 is TGTGCCAGCAGCCGCGGACTAGCGGGAGAACCTGAGCAGTTCTTC. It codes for CASSRGLAGEPEQFF.

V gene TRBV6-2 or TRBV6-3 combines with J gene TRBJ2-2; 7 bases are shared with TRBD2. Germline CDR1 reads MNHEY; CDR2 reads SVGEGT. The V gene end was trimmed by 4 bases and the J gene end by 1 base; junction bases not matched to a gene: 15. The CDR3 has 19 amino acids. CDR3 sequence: CASSSRFGGGLVNTGELFF. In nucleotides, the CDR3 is TGTGCCAGCAGTTCTCGGTTCGGCGGTGGACTAGTGAACACCGGGGAGCTGTTTTTT.

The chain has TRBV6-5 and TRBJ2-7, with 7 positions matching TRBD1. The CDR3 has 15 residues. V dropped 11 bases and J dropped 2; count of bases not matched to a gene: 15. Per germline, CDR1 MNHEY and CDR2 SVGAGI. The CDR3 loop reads CAGGNRGLSPYEQYF. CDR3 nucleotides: TGTGCCGGGGGCAACAGGGGCCTGTCCCCCTACGAGCAGTACTTC.

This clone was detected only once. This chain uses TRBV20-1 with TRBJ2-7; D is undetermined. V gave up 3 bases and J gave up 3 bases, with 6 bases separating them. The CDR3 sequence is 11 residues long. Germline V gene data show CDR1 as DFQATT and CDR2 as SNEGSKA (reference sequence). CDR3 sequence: CSARSNYEQYF. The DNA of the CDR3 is TGCAGTGCTAGGTCCAACTACGAGCAGTACTTC.

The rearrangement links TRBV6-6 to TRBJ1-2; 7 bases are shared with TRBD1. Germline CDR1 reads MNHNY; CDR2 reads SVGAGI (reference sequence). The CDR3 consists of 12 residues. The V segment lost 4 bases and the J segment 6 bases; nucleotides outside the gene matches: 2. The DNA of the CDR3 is TGTGCCAGCAGTTTACAGGGGAATGGCTACACCTTC. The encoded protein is CASSLQGNGYTF.

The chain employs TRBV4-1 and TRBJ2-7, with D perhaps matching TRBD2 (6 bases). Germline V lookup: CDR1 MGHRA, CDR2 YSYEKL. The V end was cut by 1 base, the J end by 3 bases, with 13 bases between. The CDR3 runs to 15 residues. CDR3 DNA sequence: TGCGCCAGCAGCCAAGTTTCGGTAGCGGACTACGAGCAGTACTTC. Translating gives CASSQVSVADYEQYF.

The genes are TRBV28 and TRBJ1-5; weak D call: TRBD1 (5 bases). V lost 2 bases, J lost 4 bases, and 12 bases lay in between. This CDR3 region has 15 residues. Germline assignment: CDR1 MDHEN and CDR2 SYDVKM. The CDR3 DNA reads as TGTGCCAGCAGTTTAAAAGCAGGGCCTAATCAGCCCCAGCATTTT. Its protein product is CASSLKAGPNQPQHF.

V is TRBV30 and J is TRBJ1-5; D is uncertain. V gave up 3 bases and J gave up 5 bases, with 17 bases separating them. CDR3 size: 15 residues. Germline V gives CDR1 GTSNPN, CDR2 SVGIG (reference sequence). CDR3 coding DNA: TGTGCCTGGAGCCCCAAAGGACTAGGTGATCAGCCCCAGCATTTT. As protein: CAWSPKGLGDQPQHF.

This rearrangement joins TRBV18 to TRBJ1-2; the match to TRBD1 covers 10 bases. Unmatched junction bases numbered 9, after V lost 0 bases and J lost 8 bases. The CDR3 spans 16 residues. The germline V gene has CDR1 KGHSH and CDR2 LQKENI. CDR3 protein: CASSPPSRQGAKGYTF. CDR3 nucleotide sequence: TGTGCCAGCTCACCACCGAGCCGACAGGGGGCGAAAGGCTACACCTTC.

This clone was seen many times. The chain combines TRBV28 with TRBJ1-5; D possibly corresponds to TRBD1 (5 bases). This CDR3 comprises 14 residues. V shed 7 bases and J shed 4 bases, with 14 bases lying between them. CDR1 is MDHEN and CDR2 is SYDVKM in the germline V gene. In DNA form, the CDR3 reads TGTGCCAGCAAGGGTAACAGGTGGAATCAGCCCCAGCATTTT. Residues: CASKGNRWNQPQHF.